This T cell receptor (beta chain) was observed in a study of beta chain features in type 1 diabetes. Study outcomes and limitations: Sampled from patients, naive, central memory and Treg TCRB repertoires appeared more similar than those sampled from healthy donors. TCRB CDR3 length was moderately but significantly reduced in all four CD4+ subsets of Type 1 diabetes patients. A possible short-template PCR bias applies equally to patients and controls. Sequencing from cDNA could over-represent high-TCR-expressing cells.

For this clone: Its antigen is as yet unknown.

CDR1 is ENHRY and CDR2 is SYGVKD in the germline V gene. This CDR3 has 13 amino acids. V lost 5 bases and J lost 8, with 15 bases in between. Expressed TCRB transcripts were sequenced, since all the RNA that had been isolated was reverse transcribed. Some clones are missing from TCRdb's copy, which holds only in-frame ones; the method was immunoSEQ multiplex PCR. The data show 130,000 to 150,000 clones, about 13% seen once. Cell sorting via CD45RO/CCR7/CD25/CD127/CD95/CD27 was performed to obtain CD4+ naive, central memory, regulatory and stem cell-like memory cells. The chain links TRBV10-3 to TRBJ1-1; tentative D call: TRBD1 (5 bases). Input material: central memory CD4+ T cells from blood. This TCR was sampled from a man aged 18 to 29 with type 1 diabetes. This chain's CDR3 is CAISQTGDTEAFF. The CDR3 DNA reads as TGTGCCATCAGTCAAACAGGAGATACGGAAGCTTTCTTT.